This entry concerns a single T cell receptor beta chain. This clonotype was detected ten times or more. The antigen it binds to is not known. No per-base quality is available; no much larger clone lies one base away. Measured from the cysteine to the phenylalanine, the CDR3 is 14 residues long. Solely the CDR3 DNA is kept, with 42 bases framed from the first base. CDR1 and CDR2 were assigned from the germline V gene as MDHEN and SYDVKM. V and J are truncated by 3 bases and 0 bases respectively, leaving an intervening sequence of 9 bases. These data are taken from a study of early T cells in non-severe SARS-CoV-2 infection (dated by TCRdb to about 2021). The study in broad terms: Because TCR sequencing was done on bulk RNA from unsorted whole blood, the alpha and beta chains could not be paired. Beyond this particular receptor, the publication reports: VDJdb matching was skewed toward anti-spike CD8 responses and likely underestimated virus-specific expansions by missing private and CD4 specificities.

Set within a cohort of healthcare workers in London, UK, this nested case-control study involved weekly PCR testing of nasopharyngeal swabs along with blood sampling. Between 23 and 31 March 2020, the week of the UK lockdown, healthcare workers were enrolled and then followed up weekly for as long as 16 weeks. Libraries were constructed by 5' RACE. The instrument given in TCRdb is NextSeq 500. Unique molecular identifiers were attached to individual cDNA molecules in the TCR library protocol so that sequencing error and PCR bias could be corrected. Both TCR alpha and beta chains were sequenced, and tight co-correlation was observed between alpha and beta sequence abundances in each sample. In the authors' own workflow: Decombinator V4 was used to annotate TCR sequences for V gene, J gene and CDR3. Expanded TCRs were defined as changing significantly between any two time points under a Poisson model with p below 0.0001. TCR abundances were normalised to the total number of TCRs sequenced per sample and expressed as counts per million. MAIT TCRs were defined by TRAV1-2 paired with TRAJ12, TRAJ20 or TRAJ33, and iNKT TCRs by TRAV10 paired with TRAJ18. VDJdb, accessed 1 November 2021, was searched for CMV, EBV and SARS-CoV-2 annotated TCRs, with TCRs annotated for multiple antigens excluded. TCRdb's own reprocessing of the public reads used fastp at Q25 and MiXCR and kept productive beta chains. Records with the same CDR3 protein are collapsed into one entry carrying the most frequent genes and DNA. The V and J calls and clone size come from TCRdb's table, not from the authors' own analysis. For this sample there are some 57,000 distinct CDR3 sequences; about 12% appear just once. The ten largest clones add up to about 5% of the sample.

The sequence is built from TRBV28 and TRBJ2-7, with the D gene too uncertain to name. Sequenced sample: whole blood. The sequence derives from an adult who was a healthcare worker with PCR-confirmed SARS-CoV-2 infection or an uninfected control (not recorded which). CDR3 sequence: CASSLVKSSYEQYF. The DNA sequence is given as TGTGCCAGCAGTTTGGTCAAGAGCTCCTACGAGCAGTACTTC.